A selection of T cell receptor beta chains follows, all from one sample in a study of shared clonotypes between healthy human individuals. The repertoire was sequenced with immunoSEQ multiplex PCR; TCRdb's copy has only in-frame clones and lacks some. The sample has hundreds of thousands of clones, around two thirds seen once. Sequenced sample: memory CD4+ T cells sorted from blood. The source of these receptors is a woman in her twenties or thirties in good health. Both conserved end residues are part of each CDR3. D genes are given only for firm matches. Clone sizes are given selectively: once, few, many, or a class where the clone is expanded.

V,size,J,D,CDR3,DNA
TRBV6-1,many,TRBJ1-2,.,CATVGTDRIYGYTF,TGTGCCACCGTTGGGACGGACCGAATCTATGGCTACACCTTC
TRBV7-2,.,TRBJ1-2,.,CASSPDGYGYTF,TGTGCCAGCAGCCCGGACGGGTATGGCTACACCTTC
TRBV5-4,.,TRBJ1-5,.,CASSRWDSNQPQHF,TGTGCCAGCAGTCGCTGGGACAGCAATCAGCCCCAGCATTTT
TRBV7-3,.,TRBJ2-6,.,CASSLDGSSGANVLTF,TGTGCCAGCAGCCTTGACGGTAGCTCTGGGGCCAACGTCCTGACTTTC
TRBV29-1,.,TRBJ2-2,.,CSVKNTGELFF,TGCAGCGTTAAGAACACCGGGGAGCTGTTTTTT
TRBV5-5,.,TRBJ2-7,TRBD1,CASLTGNYEQYF,TGTGCCAGCCTGACAGGGAACTACGAGCAGTACTTC
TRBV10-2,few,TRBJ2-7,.,CASRSGAYEQYF,TGCGCCAGTCGGAGCGGTGCCTACGAGCAGTACTTC
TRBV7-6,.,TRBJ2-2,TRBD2,CASSSAAAGGYSTTGELFF,TGTGCCAGCAGCTCAGCGGCGGCGGGAGGTTACTCCACCACCGGGGAGCTGTTTTTT
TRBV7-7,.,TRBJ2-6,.,CASSLGPNSGANVLTF,TGTGCCAGCAGCTTAGGTCCGAACTCTGGGGCCAACGTCCTGACTTTC
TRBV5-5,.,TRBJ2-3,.,CASSLNPGGTDTQYF,TGTGCCAGCAGCTTGAACCCCGGGGGCACAGATACGCAGTATTTT
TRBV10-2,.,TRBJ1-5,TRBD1,CASLEGDRAGLRPQHF,TGCGCCAGCCTGGAGGGTGACAGGGCAGGGCTTAGGCCCCAGCATTTT
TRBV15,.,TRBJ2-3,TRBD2,CATSRDWASGSSDTQYF,TGTGCCACCAGCAGAGATTGGGCTAGCGGGAGCTCAGATACGCAGTATTTT
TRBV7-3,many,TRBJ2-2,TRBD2,CASSFQLAGGGGELFF,TGTGCCAGCAGCTTTCAGCTAGCGGGAGGAGGCGGGGAGCTGTTTTTT
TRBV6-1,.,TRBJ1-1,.,CASSALYSMNTEAFF,TGTGCCAGCAGTGCTCTCTACAGCATGAACACTGAAGCTTTCTTT
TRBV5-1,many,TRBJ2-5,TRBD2,CASSWRLASEETQYF,TGCGCCAGCAGCTGGCGACTAGCGAGCGAGGAGACCCAGTACTTC
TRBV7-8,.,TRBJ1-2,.,CASSLDRAAHGYTF,TGTGCCAGCAGCTTAGACCGGGCTGCTCATGGCTACACCTTC
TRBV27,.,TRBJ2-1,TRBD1,CASRKHSGRDRGPNEQFF,TGTGCCAGCAGGAAGCATTCGGGCCGGGACAGGGGCCCCAATGAGCAGTTCTTC
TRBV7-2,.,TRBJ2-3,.,CASSRYTDTQYF,TGTGCCAGCAGCCGTTACACAGATACGCAGTATTTT
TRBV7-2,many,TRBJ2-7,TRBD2,CASSVTSDRIYEQYF,TGTGCCAGCAGCGTCACTAGCGACCGAATCTACGAGCAGTACTTC
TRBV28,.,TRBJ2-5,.,CASTHREETQYF,TGTGCCAGCACCCACAGAGAAGAGACCCAGTACTTC
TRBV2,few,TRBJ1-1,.,CASAIQLANTEAFF,TGTGCCAGCGCTATCCAGCTGGCGAACACTGAAGCTTTCTTT
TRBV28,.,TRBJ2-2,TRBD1,CASTRQGKTGELFF,TGTGCCAGCACCCGACAGGGTAAAACCGGGGAGCTGTTTTTT
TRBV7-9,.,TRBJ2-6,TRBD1,CASSFGQAGANVLTF,TGTGCCAGCAGCTTCGGACAGGCTGGGGCCAACGTCCTGACTTTC
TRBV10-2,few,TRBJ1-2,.,CASSEGWGVYGYTF,TGCGCCAGCAGTGAGGGGTGGGGTGTCTATGGCTACACCTTC
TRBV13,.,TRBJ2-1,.,CASSYHGPYNEQFF,TGTGCCAGCAGTTATCACGGGCCCTACAATGAGCAGTTCTTC
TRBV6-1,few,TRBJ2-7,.,CASSEFRGWGEQYF,TGTGCCAGCAGTGAATTCAGGGGCTGGGGCGAGCAGTACTTC
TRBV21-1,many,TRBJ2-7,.,CASRQGTARSYEQYF,TGTGCCAGCAGACAAGGGACAGCACGCTCCTACGAGCAGTACTTC
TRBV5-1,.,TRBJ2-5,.,CASSVNREFETQYF,TGCGCCAGCAGCGTGAACAGGGAATTTGAGACCCAGTACTTC
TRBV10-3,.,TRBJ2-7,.,CAISESQTRRSYEQYF,TGTGCCATCAGTGAGTCCCAAACCAGACGGAGCTACGAGCAGTACTTC